This TCR beta chain appears in the sequencing data of a study of shared clonotypes between healthy human individuals. The protocol was immunoSEQ multiplex PCR, while the TCRdb copy is restricted to in-frame clones and leaves out a portion. Here the sample spans over a million clones, around 74% being singletons. Splitting the CD4+ cells yielded a CD45RA+ naive subset and a CD45RA-negative memory subset. The germline V gene has CDR1 SNHLY and CDR2 FYNNEI. Trimming pared 2 bases from V and 14 bases from J, leaving 13 bases between. The CDR3 consists of 12 residues. The receptor was isolated from a man younger than 35 in good health. The V call is TRBV2, the J call TRBJ1-5, with D possibly TRBD1 on 6 matching bases. Sample: memory CD4+ T cells sorted from blood. Subset of the sample: CD45RA-negative fraction. The CDR3 DNA is TGTGCCAGCAGTGAATTGGGGGCTAACGAGCATTTT. It specifies CASSELGANEHF.